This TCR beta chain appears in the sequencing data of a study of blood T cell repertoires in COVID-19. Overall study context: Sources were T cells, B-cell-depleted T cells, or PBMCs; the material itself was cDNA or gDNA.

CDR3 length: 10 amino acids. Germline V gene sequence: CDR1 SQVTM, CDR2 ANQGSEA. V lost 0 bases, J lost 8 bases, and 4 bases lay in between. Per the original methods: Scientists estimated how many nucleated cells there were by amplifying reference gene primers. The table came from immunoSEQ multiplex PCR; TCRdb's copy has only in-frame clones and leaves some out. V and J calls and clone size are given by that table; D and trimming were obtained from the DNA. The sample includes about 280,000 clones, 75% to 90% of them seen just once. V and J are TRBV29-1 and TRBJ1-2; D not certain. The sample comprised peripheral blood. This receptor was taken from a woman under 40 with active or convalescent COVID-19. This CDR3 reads CSVEEAGYTF. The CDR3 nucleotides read TGCAGCGTTGAAGAAGCCGGCTACACCTTC.